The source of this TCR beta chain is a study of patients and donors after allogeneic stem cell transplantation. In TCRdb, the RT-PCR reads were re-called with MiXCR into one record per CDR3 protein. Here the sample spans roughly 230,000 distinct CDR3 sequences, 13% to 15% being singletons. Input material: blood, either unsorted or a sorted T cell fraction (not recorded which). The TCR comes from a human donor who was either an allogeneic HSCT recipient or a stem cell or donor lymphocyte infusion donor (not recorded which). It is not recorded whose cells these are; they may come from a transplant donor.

Here the CDR3 DNA reads TGTGCCAGCAGCTACTCCCGGGAGAGAACCTACAATGAGCAGTTCTTC. Protein: CASSYSRERTYNEQFF. The rearrangement links TRBV13 to TRBJ2-1; D perhaps matches TRBD2 (6 bases). Per the germline V gene, CDR1 is PRHDT and CDR2 is FYEKMQ (reference sequence). The CDR3 has 16 residues. The V gene lost 4 bases and the J gene lost 2 bases, with 15 bases spanning the gap.